A selection of T cell receptor beta chains follows, all from one sample in a study of blood T cell repertoires in COVID-19. Some clones are missing from TCRdb's copy, which holds only in-frame ones; the method was immunoSEQ multiplex PCR. Altogether some 170,000 clones are present, approximately 84% being singletons, with the ten largest covering approximately 0.99%. Input material: peripheral blood. These receptors all stem from a man between 35 and 55 years old with acute or convalescent COVID-19. CDR3s include the opening cysteine and the closing phenylalanine or tryptophan. A D gene is named only where the DNA matches it firmly. Where a row states a size, it is once, few, many or the class of an expanded clone; other rows omit it.

j_call	v_call	clone_size	d_call	cdr3_aa	cdr3_nt
TRBJ1-1	TRBV6-2/TRBV6-3	-	TRBD1	CASSITGVTTEAFF	TGTGCCAGCAGCATTACAGGGGTGACCACTGAAGCTTTCTTT
TRBJ2-7	TRBV6-2/TRBV6-3	-	TRBD1	CASSGSGQGNEQYF	TGTGCCAGCAGTGGCTCGGGACAGGGGAACGAGCAGTACTTC
TRBJ2-1	TRBV6-6	-	-	CASSYSRNEQFF	TGTGCCAGCAGTTACTCACGGAATGAGCAGTTCTTC
TRBJ2-1	TRBV24-1	once	TRBD2	CATSDVKRGYEQFF	TGTGCCACCAGTGACGTCAAGCGGGGGTATGAGCAGTTCTTC
TRBJ2-1	TRBV5-6	-	-	CASSLGQGGWNEQFF	TGTGCCAGCAGCTTGGGACAGGGAGGATGGAATGAGCAGTTCTTC
TRBJ2-1	TRBV4-2	-	TRBD2	CASSLPGVATSGVVSYNEQFF	TGTGCCAGCAGCCTTCCAGGGGTCGCCACTAGCGGGGTGGTCTCCTACAATGAGCAGTTCTTC
TRBJ2-3	TRBV6-4	-	TRBD2	CASSRREGDTQYF	TGTGCCAGCAGTCGGCGGGAGGGAGATACGCAGTATTTT
TRBJ1-1	TRBV6-2/TRBV6-3	-	TRBD1	CASSYVTGQPYDTEAFF	TGTGCCAGCAGTTATGTGACGGGACAGCCTTACGACACTGAAGCTTTCTTT
TRBJ2-7	TRBV27	-	-	CASSLRGYEQYF	TGTGCCAGCAGCCTCAGGGGTTACGAGCAGTACTTC
TRBJ2-2	TRBV5-1	-	TRBD1	CASSFIQGRTGELFF	TGCGCCAGCAGTTTTATACAGGGGCGCACCGGGGAGCTGTTTTTT
TRBJ2-7	TRBV28	-	TRBD1	CASRGQDKVYEQYF	TGTGCCAGCAGAGGACAGGACAAAGTCTACGAGCAGTACTTC
TRBJ1-3	TRBV5-1	few	-	CASSLDGLSSGNTIYF	TGCGCCAGCAGCTTGGATGGGCTTAGCTCTGGAAACACCATATATTTT
TRBJ1-5	TRBV1	-	-	CTSSPGNQPQHF	TGCACCAGCAGCCCAGGGAATCAGCCCCAGCATTTT
TRBJ2-4	TRBV14	-	-	CASSKGSFRGIQYF	TGTGCCAGCAGCAAAGGTTCTTTCCGGGGCATTCAGTACTTC
TRBJ2-5	TRBV5-4	-	TRBD2	CASSFSGGAYETQYF	TGTGCCAGCAGCTTTAGCGGGGGGGCTTACGAGACCCAGTACTTC
TRBJ1-1	TRBV2	-	-	CATQRTNTEAFF	TGTGCCACCCAGCGAACGAACACTGAAGCTTTCTTT
TRBJ2-6	TRBV4-3	-	-	CASSQDLPAGANVLTF	TGCGCCAGCAGCCAAGATTTGCCAGCTGGGGCCAACGTCCTGACTTTC
TRBJ2-2	TRBV4-3	-	-	CASSQDRTANTGELFF	TGCGCCAGCAGCCAAGATAGGACAGCCAACACCGGGGAGCTGTTTTTT